The source of this T cell receptor (beta chain) is a study of OX40 agonist ivuxolimab in advanced cancers. Looking at the study overall: Patients got intravenous ivuxolimab at 0.01 to 10 mg/kg every 2 weeks.

This CDR3 comprises 16 residues. Per germline, CDR1 SGHRS and CDR2 YFSETQ. V lost 4 bases, J lost 1 base, and 7 bases stayed unmatched. Produced via immunoSEQ multiplex PCR; TCRdb's table is partial and in-frame only. The sample carries about 63,000 clones, around 90% recorded once. The clonotype was recovered from an adult with an advanced solid tumor such as melanoma, head and neck, liver or kidney cancer. The chain has TRBV5-1 and TRBJ2-1; 8 bases map to TRBD1. The sequencing here drew on CD4+ or CD8+ T cells sorted from blood, taken in a trial of the OX40 agonist ivuxolimab. In nucleotides, the CDR3 is TGCGCCAGCAGCCTAAAAACAGGGGGATCCTACAATGAGCAGTTCTTC. Amino acids: CASSLKTGGSYNEQFF.